The 5 T cell receptor beta chains below come from one sample, sequenced in a study of cytotoxic CD8 clonotypes in ibrutinib-treated CLL. Some clones are missing from TCRdb's copy, which holds only in-frame ones; the method was immunoSEQ multiplex PCR. The table has about 120,000 clones, 55% to 75% seen once. The sample consisted of PBMCs, taken after 24 months of ibrutinib treatment. These TCRs come from a human donor with chronic lymphocytic leukemia.

This chain joins TRBV28 and TRBJ1-4, with no clear D. The CDR3 extends over 16 amino acids. CDR1 MDHEN and CDR2 SYDVKM come from the germline V gene. The germline V and J ends were trimmed by 5 bases and 4 bases, with 17 bases remaining between them. DNA of the CDR3: TGTGCCAGCAGTACCCCCGCGGCTGTCAATAATGAAAAACTGTTTTTT. Its translation is CASSTPAAVNNEKLFF.

V gene TRBV7-3 combines with J gene TRBJ1-1; D remains ambiguous. Looked up from germline, CDR1 is SGHTA and CDR2 is FQGTGA. The CDR3 loop spans 14 amino acids. V was pared by 5 bases and J by 5 bases, with 15 bases between. CDR3 in amino acids: CASSRNGGITEAFF. The CDR3 bases are TGTGCCAGCAGCCGGAACGGAGGGATAACTGAAGCTTTCTTT.

V is TRBV5-4 and J is TRBJ2-5, with 9 bases matching TRBD2. The CDR3 sequence is 15 residues long. With V trimmed by 4 bases and J by 2 bases, 6 bases remained unmatched. CDR1 and CDR2 from the germline V gene are SGHNT and YYREEE (reference sequence). CDR3 residues: CASSQSTSGQETQYF. CDR3 coding DNA: TGTGCCAGCAGCCAGTCTACTAGCGGGCAAGAGACCCAGTACTTC. The entire variable domain, with the rest obtained from reference TRBV5-4 and TRBJ2-5, is as follows: ETGVTQSPTHLIKTRGQQVTLRCSSQSGHNTVSWYQQALGQGPQFIFQYYREEENGRGNFPPRFSGLQFPNYSSELNVNALELDDSALYLCASSQSTSGQETQYFGPGTRLLVL.

The chain joins TRBV6-1 to TRBJ1-2; unclear D gene. The CDR3 runs to 12 residues. V lost 6 bases to trimming and J lost 4 bases, with 9 bases between them. Germline lookup yields CDR1 MNHNS and CDR2 SASEGT. The CDR3 region is CASSGSSYGYTF. In DNA, the CDR3 is TGTGCCAGCAGCGGCAGCAGCTATGGCTACACCTTC.

The chain carries TRBV5-1 and TRBJ1-1; D gene unclear. There are 16 residues in the CDR3. The V gene's germline CDR1 is SGHRS and CDR2 YFSETQ. Trimming pared 6 bases from V and 1 base from J, leaving 19 bases between. CDR3 nucleotides: TGCGCCAGCACCGAGCAGGACCCGGCCTCGAACACTGAAGCTTTCTTT. Its translation is CASTEQDPASNTEAFF.